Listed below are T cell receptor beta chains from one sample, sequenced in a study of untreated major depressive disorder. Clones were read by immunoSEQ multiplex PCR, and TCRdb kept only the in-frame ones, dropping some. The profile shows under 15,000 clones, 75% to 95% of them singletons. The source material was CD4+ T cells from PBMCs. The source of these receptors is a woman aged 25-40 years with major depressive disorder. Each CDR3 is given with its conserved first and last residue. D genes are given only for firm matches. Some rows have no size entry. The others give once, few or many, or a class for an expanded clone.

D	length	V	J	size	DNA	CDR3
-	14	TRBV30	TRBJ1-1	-	TGTGCCTGGAGTATATCTAGGGGTAGGGCTGAAGCTTTCTTT	CAWSISRGRAEAFF
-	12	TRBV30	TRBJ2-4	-	TGTGCCTGGAGTGTATCAGCGGACATTCAGTACTTC	CAWSVSADIQYF
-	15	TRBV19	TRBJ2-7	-	TGTGCCAGTAGGCCCCAGTGGGGCTACTCCTACGAGCAGTACTTC	CASRPQWGYSYEQYF
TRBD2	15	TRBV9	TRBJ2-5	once	TGTGCCAGCAGCGTAGCCGGCGGGAGCGGGGAGACCCAGTACTTC	CASSVAGGSGETQYF
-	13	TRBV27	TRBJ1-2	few	TGTGCCAGCAGTTTATCAGGGGCCTATGGCTACACCTTC	CASSLSGAYGYTF
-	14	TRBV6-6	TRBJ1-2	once	TGTGCCAGCAGTTATCAGGGGTTGAAGGATGGCTACACCTTC	CASSYQGLKDGYTF
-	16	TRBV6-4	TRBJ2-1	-	TGTGCCAGCAGAAGAGACGCGATCAGCTCCTACAATGAGCAGTTCTTC	CASRRDAISSYNEQFF
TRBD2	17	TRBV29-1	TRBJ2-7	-	TGCAGCGTTGAAGCCTACCAAGGACTAGCGGGAGGAGGTGAGCAGTACTTC	CSVEAYQGLAGGGEQYF
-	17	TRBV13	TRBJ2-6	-	TGTGCCAGCAGCTTATACAGGGGAGGCTCTGGGGCCAACGTCCTGACTTTC	CASSLYRGGSGANVLTF
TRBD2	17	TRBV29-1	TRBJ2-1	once	TGCAGCGCCGAGGGACTAGCGGGAGGTATTTCCTACAATGAGCAGTTCTTC	CSAEGLAGGISYNEQFF
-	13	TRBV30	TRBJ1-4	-	TGTGCCTGGAGTCAGGGAGGTAATGAAAAACTGTTTTTT	CAWSQGGNEKLFF
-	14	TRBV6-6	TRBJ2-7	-	TGTGCCAGCGCCCCCCAAGGTACCCTTTACGAGCAGTACTTC	CASAPQGTLYEQYF
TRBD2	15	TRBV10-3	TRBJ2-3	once	TGTGCCATCAGTGGTCTAGCGGTGAGCACAGATACGCAGTATTTT	CAISGLAVSTDTQYF
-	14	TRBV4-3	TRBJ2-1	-	TGCGCCAGCAGCCAAGATTCGGGGTCTGGCCGGCAGTTCTTC	CASSQDSGSGRQFF
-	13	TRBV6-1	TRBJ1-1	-	TGTGCCAGCCCCCGGGGGGAGGCAACTGAAGCTTTCTTT	CASPRGEATEAFF
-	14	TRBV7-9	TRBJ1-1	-	TGTGCCAGCAGCTTCCCGGTTCCGAACACTGAAGCTTTCTTT	CASSFPVPNTEAFF
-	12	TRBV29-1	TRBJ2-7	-	TGCAGCGTTGAGACATACCCCTACGAGCAGTACTTC	CSVETYPYEQYF
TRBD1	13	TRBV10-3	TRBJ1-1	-	TGTGCCATCAGTGAGACTATAGGGGGCGGGTCTTTCTTT	CAISETIGGGSFF
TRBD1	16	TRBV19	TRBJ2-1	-	TGTGCCAGTAGTAAAAGACAGGGGGCTTCCTACAATGAGCAGTTCTTC	CASSKRQGASYNEQFF
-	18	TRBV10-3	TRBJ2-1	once	TGTGCCATCAGTGACCCAGGAGGGGGCGGGAGTGCTTACAATGAGCAGTTCTTC	CAISDPGGGGSAYNEQFF
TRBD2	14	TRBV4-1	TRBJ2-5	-	TGCGCCAGCGGGAGACTAGCGGGATTGGAGACCCAGTACTTC	CASGRLAGLETQYF
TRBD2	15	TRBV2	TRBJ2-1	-	TGTGCCAGCAGTGAAGCTGGGACTAGCACCTATGAGCAGTTCTTC	CASSEAGTSTYEQFF
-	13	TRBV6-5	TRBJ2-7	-	TGTGCCAGCAGGGTCGAATTCTCCTACGAGCAGTACTTC	CASRVEFSYEQYF
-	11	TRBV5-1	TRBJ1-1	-	TGCGCCAGCAGCTTGGGAGGGGAAGCTTTCTTT	CASSLGGEAFF
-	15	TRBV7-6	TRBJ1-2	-	TGTGCCAGCAGCCCGACCCAGAATCCCAACTATGGCTACACCTTC	CASSPTQNPNYGYTF
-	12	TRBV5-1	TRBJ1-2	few	TGCGCCAGCAGCCTAGAAATAGGCGGCTACACCTTC	CASSLEIGGYTF
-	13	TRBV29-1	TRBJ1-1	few	TGCAGCGGACTAACAGGGAAGAACACTGAAGCTTTCTTT	CSGLTGKNTEAFF
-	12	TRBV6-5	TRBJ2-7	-	TGTGCCAGCAGCCCCCGGGGTAGCCAGCAGTACTTC	CASSPRGSQQYF
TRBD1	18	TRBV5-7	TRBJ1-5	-	TGTGCCAGCAGCTTGTGGACAGGGAAGAGAAATAGCAATCAGCCCCAGCATTTT	CASSLWTGKRNSNQPQHF
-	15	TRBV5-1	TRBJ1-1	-	TGCGCCAGCAGCTTGGACTCAGCGCCTCACACTGAAGCTTTCTTT	CASSLDSAPHTEAFF
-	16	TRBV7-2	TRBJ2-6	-	TGTGCCAGCAGCGGACAAGGTCCCACTGGGGCCAACGTCCTGACTTTC	CASSGQGPTGANVLTF
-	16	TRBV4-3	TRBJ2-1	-	TGCGCCAGCAGCCAAGAGTTAGGCAGGGGTTACAATGAGCAGTTCTTC	CASSQELGRGYNEQFF
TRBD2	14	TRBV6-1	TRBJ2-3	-	TGTGCCAGCAGTGAAGGGGCGGGAGCAGATACGCAGTATTTT	CASSEGAGADTQYF
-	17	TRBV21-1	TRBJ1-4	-	TGTGCCAGCAGCTTACAAGGATCGGGACAGGGGGATGAAAAACTGTTTTTT	CASSLQGSGQGDEKLFF
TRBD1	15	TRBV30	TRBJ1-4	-	TGTGCCTGGAGTGACAGGGGGCTAACTAATGAAAAACTGTTTTTT	CAWSDRGLTNEKLFF
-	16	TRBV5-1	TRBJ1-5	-	TGCGCCATCATGGGACATGAAAGATATAGCAATCAGCCCCAGCATTTT	CAIMGHERYSNQPQHF
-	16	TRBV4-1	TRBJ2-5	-	TGCGCCAGCAGCCAAGATCACAGGGGGGGCCAAGAGACCCAGTACTTC	CASSQDHRGGQETQYF
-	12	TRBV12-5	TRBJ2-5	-	TGTGCTAGTGGTTTGGGGAAGGAGACCCAGTACTTC	CASGLGKETQYF
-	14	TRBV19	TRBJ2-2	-	TGTGCCAGTAATCGGGGGCCGAACACCGGGGAGCTGTTTTTT	CASNRGPNTGELFF
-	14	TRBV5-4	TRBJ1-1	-	TGTGCCAGCAGCACCGTCGGGTCCCGCACTGAAGCTTTCTTT	CASSTVGSRTEAFF
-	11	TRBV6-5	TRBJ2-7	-	TGTGCCAGCAAATGGGGAAACGAGCAGTACTTC	CASKWGNEQYF
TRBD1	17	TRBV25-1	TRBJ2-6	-	TGTGCCAGCAGTTCGGGACAGGGGGCGGGAGGGGCCAACGTCCTGACTTTC	CASSSGQGAGGANVLTF
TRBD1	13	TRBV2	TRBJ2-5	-	TGTGCCAGCAGTGGGGACAGGGCGAAGACCCAGTACTTC	CASSGDRAKTQYF
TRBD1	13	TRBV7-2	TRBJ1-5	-	TGTGCCAGCAGCTGGGGGACAGGGCAGCCCCAGCATTTT	CASSWGTGQPQHF
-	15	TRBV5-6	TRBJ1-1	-	TGTGCCAGCAGCCCACGGACACGAGGATACACTGAAGCTTTCTTT	CASSPRTRGYTEAFF
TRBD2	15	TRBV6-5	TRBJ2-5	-	TGTGCCAGCAGTTACGCCGGACTAGCCAAAGAGACCCAGTACTTC	CASSYAGLAKETQYF
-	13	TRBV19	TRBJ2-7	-	TGTGCCAGGGGGGCGGGGAGCTCCTACGAGCAGTACTTC	CARGAGSSYEQYF
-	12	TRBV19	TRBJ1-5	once	TGTGCCTGTAACAGGGTCGGTCAGCCCCAGCATTTT	CACNRVGQPQHF
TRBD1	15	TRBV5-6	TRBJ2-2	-	TGTGCCAGCAGCTTGCCAACAGGGGGCACCGGGGAGCTGTTTTTT	CASSLPTGGTGELFF
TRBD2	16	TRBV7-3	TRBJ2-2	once	TGTGCCAGCAGCTCCTATCTAGCGGGAGTCACCGGGGAGCTGTTTTTT	CASSSYLAGVTGELFF
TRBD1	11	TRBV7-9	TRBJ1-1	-	TGTGCCAGCAGTAGACAGGGAGAAGCTTTCTTT	CASSRQGEAFF
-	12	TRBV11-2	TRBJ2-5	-	TGTGCCAGCAAGGGGCGACGGGAGACCCAGTACTTC	CASKGRRETQYF
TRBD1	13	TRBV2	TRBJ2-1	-	TGTGCCAGCAGTACTACAGGGGTCGGTGAGCAGTTCTTC	CASSTTGVGEQFF
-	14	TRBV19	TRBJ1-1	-	TGTGCCAGTAGTATAGATCGGGGGGCCGCTGAAGCTTTCTTT	CASSIDRGAAEAFF
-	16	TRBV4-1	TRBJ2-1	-	TGCGCCAGCAGCCAAGTCTCAGGGACGACTATGAATGAGCAGTTCTTC	CASSQVSGTTMNEQFF